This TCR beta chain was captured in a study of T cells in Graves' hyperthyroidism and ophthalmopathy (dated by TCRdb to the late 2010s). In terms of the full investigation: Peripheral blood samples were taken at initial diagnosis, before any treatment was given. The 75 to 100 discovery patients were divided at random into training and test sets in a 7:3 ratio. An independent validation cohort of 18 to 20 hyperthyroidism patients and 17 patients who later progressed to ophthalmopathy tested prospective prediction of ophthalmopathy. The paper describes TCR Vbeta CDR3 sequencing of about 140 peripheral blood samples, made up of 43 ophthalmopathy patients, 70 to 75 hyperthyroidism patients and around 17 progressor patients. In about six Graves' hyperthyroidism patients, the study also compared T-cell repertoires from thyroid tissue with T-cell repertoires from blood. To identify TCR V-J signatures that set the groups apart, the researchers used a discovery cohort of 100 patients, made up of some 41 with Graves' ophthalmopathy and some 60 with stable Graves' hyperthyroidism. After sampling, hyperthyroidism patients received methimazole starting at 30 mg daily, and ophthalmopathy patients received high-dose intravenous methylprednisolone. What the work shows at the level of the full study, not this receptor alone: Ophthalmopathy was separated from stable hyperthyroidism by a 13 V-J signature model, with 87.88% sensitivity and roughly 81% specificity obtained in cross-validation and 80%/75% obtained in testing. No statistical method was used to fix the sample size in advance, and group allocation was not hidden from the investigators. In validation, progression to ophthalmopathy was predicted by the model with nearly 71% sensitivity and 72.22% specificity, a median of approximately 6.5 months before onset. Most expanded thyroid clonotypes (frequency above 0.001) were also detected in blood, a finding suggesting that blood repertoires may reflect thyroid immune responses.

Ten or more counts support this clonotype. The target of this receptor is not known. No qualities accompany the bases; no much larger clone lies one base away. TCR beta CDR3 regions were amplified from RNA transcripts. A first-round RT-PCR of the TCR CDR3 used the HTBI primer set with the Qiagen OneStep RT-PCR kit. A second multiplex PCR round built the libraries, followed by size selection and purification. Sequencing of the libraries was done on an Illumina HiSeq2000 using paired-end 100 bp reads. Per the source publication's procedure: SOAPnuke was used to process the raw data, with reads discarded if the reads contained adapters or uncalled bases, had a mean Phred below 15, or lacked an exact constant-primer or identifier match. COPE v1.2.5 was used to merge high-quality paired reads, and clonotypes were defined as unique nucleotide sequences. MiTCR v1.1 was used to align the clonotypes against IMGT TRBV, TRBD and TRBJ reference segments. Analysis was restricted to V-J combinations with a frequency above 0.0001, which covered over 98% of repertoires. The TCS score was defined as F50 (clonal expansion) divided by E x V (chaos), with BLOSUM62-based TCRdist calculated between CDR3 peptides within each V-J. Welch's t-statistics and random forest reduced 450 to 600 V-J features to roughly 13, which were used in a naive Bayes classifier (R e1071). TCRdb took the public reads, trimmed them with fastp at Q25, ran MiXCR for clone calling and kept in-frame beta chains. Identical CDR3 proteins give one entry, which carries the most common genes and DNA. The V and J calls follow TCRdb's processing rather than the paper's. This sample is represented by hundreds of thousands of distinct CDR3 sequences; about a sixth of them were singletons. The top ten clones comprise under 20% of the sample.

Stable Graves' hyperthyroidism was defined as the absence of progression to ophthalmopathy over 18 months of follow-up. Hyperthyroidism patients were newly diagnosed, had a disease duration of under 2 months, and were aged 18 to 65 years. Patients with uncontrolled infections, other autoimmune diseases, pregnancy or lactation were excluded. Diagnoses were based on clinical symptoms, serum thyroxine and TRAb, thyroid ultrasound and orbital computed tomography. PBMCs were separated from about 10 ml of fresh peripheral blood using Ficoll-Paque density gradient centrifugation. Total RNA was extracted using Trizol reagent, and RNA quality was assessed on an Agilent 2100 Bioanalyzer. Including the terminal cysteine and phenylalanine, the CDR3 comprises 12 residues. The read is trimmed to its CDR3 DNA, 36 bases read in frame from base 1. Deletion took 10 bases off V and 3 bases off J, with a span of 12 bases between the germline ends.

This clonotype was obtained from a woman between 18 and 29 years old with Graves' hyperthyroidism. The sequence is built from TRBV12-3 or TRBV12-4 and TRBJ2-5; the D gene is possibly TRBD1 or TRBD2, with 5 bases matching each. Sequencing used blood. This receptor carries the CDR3 CATRGIEETQYF. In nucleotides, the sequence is TGTGCCACGAGGGGAATAGAAGAGACCCAGTACTTC.